This entry lists 28 T cell receptor beta chains sequenced from one sample in a study of shared clonotypes between healthy human individuals. CD45RO-negative cells were positively selected for CCR7, leaving out terminally differentiated effector memory CD45RA+ cells. Using immunoSEQ multiplex PCR, the repertoire was profiled, and TCRdb retains in-frame clones only, with some absent. Of about 2.1 million clones in the sample, roughly 95% were seen once. Sequenced: naive CD8+ T cells from PBMCs. The source of these receptors is a man between 18 and 35 years old in good health. Some clones in this sample may be carry-over from other donors' samples.

There are a few counts of this clone. The rearrangement uses TRBV29-1 and TRBJ2-1; D is possibly TRBD2 (5 bases). There are 12 residues in the CDR3. V lost 7 bases and J 9 bases, leaving 16 bases between the germline ends. Germline V gene data show CDR1 as SQVTM and CDR2 as ANQGSEA. The CDR3 reads CSASGSSAEQFF. DNA of the CDR3: TGCAGCGCATCGGGGTCAAGTGCTGAGCAGTTCTTC.

This chain uses TRBV7-8 with TRBJ2-5; the D gene could be TRBD1 or TRBD2 (5 bases each). The CDR3 is made up of 13 amino acids. V was trimmed by 4 bases and J by 1 base, leaving 7 bases between them. Germline CDR1 reads SGHVS; CDR2 reads FQNEAQ. The CDR3 reads CASSSGTQETQYF. The CDR3 DNA follows: TGTGCCAGCAGCTCGGGGACCCAAGAGACCCAGTACTTC.

The chain employs TRBV5-1 and TRBJ2-7; 8 nucleotides line up with TRBD2. Germline CDR1 reads SGHRS; CDR2 reads YFSETQ. The trim removed 2 bases at V and 2 bases at J, leaving 6 bases unmatched. The CDR3 loop spans 15 amino acids. In DNA, the CDR3 is TGCGCCAGCAGCTTTAGCGGGACTGATCCCTACGAGCAGTACTTC. Residues: CASSFSGTDPYEQYF.

The rearrangement uses TRBV19 and TRBJ2-7; D gene unclear. V was clipped by 2 bases and J by 0 bases, with 14 bases between them. CDR3 length: 16 amino acids. CDR1 is LNHDA, CDR2 SQIVND, per germline (reference sequence). The CDR3 nucleotides are TGTGCCAGTAGTATACAATGGGAAGGGATCTCCTACGAGCAGTACTTC. Encoded protein: CASSIQWEGISYEQYF.

J is TRBJ2-7 and V is TRBV11-2; D gene uncertain. This CDR3 comprises 15 residues. Trimming cost V 3 bases and J 2 bases, with 14 bases left between them. CDR1 is SGHAT, CDR2 FQNNGV, per germline. CDR3 in DNA: TGTGCCAGCAGCTTGGTCGTCAGCTATCCCTACGAGCAGTACTTC. Protein product: CASSLVVSYPYEQYF.

This CDR3 reads CASSLGAGTGNTIYF. As DNA, the CDR3 is TGTGCCAGCAGCTTGGGCGCGGGGACTGGAAACACCATATATTTT. V usage is TRBV5-6 and J usage is TRBJ1-3; D gene unclear. This CDR3 region has 15 residues. CDR1 is SGHDT, CDR2 YYEEEE, per germline. Trimming took off 0 bases at V and 2 bases at J, with 9 bases between the two ends.

The chain links TRBV5-4 to TRBJ1-2; perhaps TRBD1 as D (5 bases). Trimming left V 0 bases short and J 4 bases short, with 16 bases between. The CDR3 has 16 residues. Germline loops: CDR1 SGHNT, CDR2 YYREEE (reference sequence). The CDR3 region is CASSLAEGGALYGYTF. The CDR3 coding sequence is TGTGCCAGCAGCTTGGCCGAAGGAGGGGCTCTCTATGGCTACACCTTC. Based on the CDR3 plus reference TRBV5-4 and TRBJ1-2, the full variable domain is ETGVTQSPTHLIKTRGQQVTLRCSSQSGHNTVSWYQQALGQGPQFIFQYYREEENGRGNFPPRFSGLQFPNYSSELNVNALELDDSALYLCASSLAEGGALYGYTFGSGTRLTVV.

The J gene is TRBJ1-3, the V gene TRBV28, with D possibly matching TRBD1 (5 bases). Germline assignment: CDR1 MDHEN and CDR2 SYDVKM. V was pared by 6 bases and J by 8 bases, with 23 bases between. The CDR3 runs 16 residues. The CDR3 nucleotides read TGTGCCAGCAGCCCCCGAGGGGCAAACCTAGTAGACACCATATATTTT. Amino acids: CASSPRGANLVDTIYF.

The rearrangement joins TRBV20-1 to TRBJ2-7; D might be TRBD2 (5 bases). Germline CDR1 DFQATT, CDR2 SNEGSKA (reference sequence). With 0 bases removed from V and 7 bases from J, the gap between germline ends came to 7 bases. The CDR3 consists of 11 residues. The CDR3 loop is CSAREGGEQYF. In DNA, the CDR3 is TGCAGTGCTAGAGAAGGCGGGGAGCAGTACTTC.

The chain links TRBV27 to TRBJ2-5; D is perhaps TRBD1 or TRBD2 (5 bases each). Near its end, the DNA agrees better with TRBJ2-7, so the J call may be wrong. The CDR3 is 16 amino acids. Germline lookup yields CDR1 MNHEY and CDR2 SMNVEV (reference sequence). The CDR3 DNA reads as TGTGCCAGCAGTTTAGGAGGACACCTCTCCTTCTACGAGCAGTACTTC. Protein: CASSLGGHLSFYEQYF.

V usage is TRBV5-5 and J usage is TRBJ1-1; the D gene is possibly TRBD1 (6 bases). V lost 0 bases to trimming and J lost 0 bases, with 12 bases between them. CDR1 is SGHKS, CDR2 YYEKEE, per germline (reference sequence). The CDR3 covers 16 residues. The CDR3 here is CASSLDRTEMNTEAFF. In DNA form, the CDR3 reads TGTGCCAGCAGCTTGGACCGGACAGAGATGAACACTGAAGCTTTCTTT.

As regards this clone: This sample includes further DNA sequences coding for the same CDR3. The V gene is TRBV7-9, the J gene TRBJ2-5; no clear D. V was cut by 6 bases and J by 1 base, with 9 bases left in between. CDR1 and CDR2 from the germline V gene are SEHNR and FQNEAQ (reference sequence). This CDR3 spans 13 amino acids. The CDR3 region is CASSPLGQETQYF. CDR3 in DNA: TGTGCCAGCAGTCCCCTAGGCCAAGAGACCCAGTACTTC.

V usage is TRBV27 and J usage is TRBJ2-2; D perhaps matches TRBD2 (5 bases). The CDR3 sequence is 14 residues long. The germline V gene encodes CDR1 MNHEY and CDR2 SMNVEV (reference sequence). The V gene lost 6 bases and the J gene lost 3 bases, with 11 bases spanning the gap. In nucleotides, the CDR3 is TGTGCCAGCAGGGGTATCGGGGACACCGGGGAGCTGTTTTTT. It is translated as CASRGIGDTGELFF.

As for this clone: The sample has other DNA sequences that encode this CDR3 too. The chain recombines TRBV27 with TRBJ1-2; 9 nucleotides match TRBD1. This CDR3 region has 15 residues. With 4 bases clipped from V and 3 bases from J, the junction kept 6 bases outside the gene matches. Germline CDR1 reads MNHEY; CDR2 reads SMNVEV (reference sequence). The CDR3, as DNA: TGTGCCAGCAGTTCTCCGGGACAGGGCGACTATGGCTACACCTTC. Encoded protein: CASSSPGQGDYGYTF.

The count of this clone is one. The V and J genes are TRBV27 and TRBJ1-2; 7 bases are a match to TRBD1. CDR1 is MNHEY and CDR2 is SMNVEV in the germline V gene (reference sequence). CDR3 length: 13 amino acids. With 6 bases clipped from V and 5 bases from J, the junction kept 6 bases outside the gene matches. The CDR3 bases are TGTGCCAGCAGCCAGGACAGGTTTTATGGCTACACCTTC. Translated: CASSQDRFYGYTF.

This chain uses TRBV10-3 with TRBJ2-7, with 8 bases fitting TRBD1. V lost 0 bases to trimming and J lost 4 bases; unmatched junction nucleotides: 5. CDR3 size: 15 residues. CDR1 and CDR2 (germline): ENHRY, SYGVKD. Here the CDR3 reads CAISESSGGGYEQYF. The CDR3 region has the DNA TGTGCCATCAGTGAGTCATCAGGGGGCGGGTACGAGCAGTACTTC.

This chain connects TRBV19 to TRBJ1-4; D gene unclear. CDR3 length equals 11 residues. V shed 6 bases and J shed 7 bases, with 6 bases lying between them. From germline, CDR1 is LNHDA and CDR2 SQIVND (reference sequence). This CDR3 is CASSLGEKLFF. DNA of the CDR3: TGTGCCAGTAGCCTCGGTGAAAAACTGTTTTTT.

In regard to this clone: Distinct nucleotide sequences in the sample also encode this CDR3. The gene calls are TRBV27 and TRBJ1-2; D uncertain. The CDR3 is made up of 13 amino acids. Germline CDR1 is MNHEY and CDR2 is SMNVEV (reference sequence). V lost 0 bases and J 4 bases, leaving 6 bases between the germline ends. The CDR3 loop is CASSLSPGYGYTF. CDR3 DNA sequence: TGTGCCAGCAGTTTATCCCCAGGCTATGGCTACACCTTC.

The chain combines TRBV19 with TRBJ1-1, with D possibly being TRBD1 (5 bases). This CDR3 spans 14 amino acids. The V gene lost 7 bases and the J gene lost 6 bases, with 18 bases spanning the gap. Germline CDR1 is LNHDA and CDR2 is SQIVND (reference sequence). CDR3 loop: CASKFDSSYSEAFF. CDR3 nucleotides: TGTGCCAGTAAGTTTGACAGCAGCTACTCTGAAGCTTTCTTT.

The table lists this clone with a few counts. The chain combines TRBV9 with TRBJ2-1, with D possibly called TRBD1 or TRBD2 (6 bases each). The CDR3 extends over 15 amino acids. Germline CDR1 reads SGDLS; CDR2 reads YYNGEE. The V and J ends lost 5 bases and 3 bases respectively, with 15 bases between them. CDR3 DNA sequence: TGTGCCAGCAGTGACGAGGGGGGTTACTACAATGAGCAGTTCTTC. Its translation is CASSDEGGYYNEQFF.

The count of this clone is one. This CDR3 is CASSHNRVFDFNEQFF. The CDR3 DNA is TGTGCCAGCAGCCATAACAGGGTTTTTGATTTCAATGAGCAGTTCTTC. The V call is TRBV28, the J call TRBJ2-1, with D tentatively TRBD1 (6 bases). Trimming removed 6 bases from V and 6 bases from J, with 21 bases in between. This CDR3 region has 16 residues. The germline gives CDR1 MDHEN, CDR2 SYDVKM. The full variable domain, with the rest looked up from reference TRBV28 and TRBJ2-1, is DVKVTQSSRYLVKRTGEKVFLECVQDMDHENMFWYRQDPGLGLRLIYFSYDVKMKEKGDIPEGYSVSREKKERFSLILESASTNQTSMYLCASSHNRVFDFNEQFFGPGTRLTVL.

The rearrangement joins TRBV7-9 to TRBJ2-7; D may correspond to TRBD1 or TRBD2 (5 bases each). The CDR3 covers 16 residues. V was trimmed by 5 bases and J by 0 bases, leaving 17 bases between them. CDR1 and CDR2 from the germline V gene are SEHNR and FQNEAQ (reference sequence). CDR3 region: CASSEGWEGDSYEQYF. As DNA, the CDR3 is TGTGCCAGCAGCGAGGGGTGGGAAGGCGACTCCTACGAGCAGTACTTC.

This chain connects TRBV21-1 to TRBJ1-1. TRBV21-1 represents a pseudogene. CDR3 length: 14 residues. Here the CDR3 reads CASSKVGGWVEAFF. CDR3 nucleotides: TGTGCCAGCAGCAAAGTCGGGGGGTGGGTGGAAGCTTTCTTT.

The V and J genes are TRBV28 and TRBJ2-3, with 11 bases aligning to TRBD1. V dropped 3 bases and J dropped 7; count of bases not matched to a gene: 3. The germline CDR1 and CDR2 sequences are MDHEN and SYDVKM. The CDR3 is 14 amino acids. The CDR3 nucleotides read TGTGCCAGCAGTTTCAGGACAGGGGGCAATACGCAGTATTTT. Amino acids: CASSFRTGGNTQYF.

V is TRBV7-3 and J is TRBJ2-1; 8 nucleotides agree with TRBD2. Germline CDR1 and CDR2: SGHTA and FQGTGA. This CDR3 comprises 17 residues. V shed 5 bases, J shed 2 bases, and the junction held 11 bases outside the gene matches. The CDR3 reads CASSLIPGTRTYNEQFF. DNA for the CDR3: TGTGCCAGCAGCCTCATCCCCGGGACTAGGACCTACAATGAGCAGTTCTTC.

This chain links TRBV2 with TRBJ2-2, with 9 bases aligning to TRBD2. Per the germline V gene, CDR1 is SNHLY and CDR2 is FYNNEI. The CDR3 is 17 residues long. Trimming at V came to 6 bases and at J to 2 bases, leaving 10 bases not matched to a gene. Written as DNA, the CDR3 is TGTGCCAGCAGGGTCGGAGGTAGCGGGAGAAACACCGGGGAGCTGTTTTTT. It is translated as CASRVGGSGRNTGELFF.

The rearrangement joins TRBV27 to TRBJ2-7; D gene uncertain. From germline, CDR1 is MNHEY and CDR2 SMNVEV (reference sequence). Trimming pared 2 bases from V and 5 bases from J, leaving 13 bases between. The CDR3 runs to 14 residues. CDR3 sequence (DNA): TGTGCCAGCAGTTTAGCTCGCGAAGTGGACGAGCAGTACTTC. Translating gives CASSLAREVDEQYF.

The chain carries TRBV4-1 and TRBJ1-3; TRBD1 aligns across 10 bases. This CDR3 region has 15 residues. The germline gives CDR1 MGHRA, CDR2 YSYEKL. V lost 3 bases to trimming and J lost 8 bases; unmatched junction nucleotides: 7. In DNA, the CDR3 is TGCGCCAGCAGCCACACCCGGGACAGGGGAGACACCATATATTTT. This codes for CASSHTRDRGDTIYF.